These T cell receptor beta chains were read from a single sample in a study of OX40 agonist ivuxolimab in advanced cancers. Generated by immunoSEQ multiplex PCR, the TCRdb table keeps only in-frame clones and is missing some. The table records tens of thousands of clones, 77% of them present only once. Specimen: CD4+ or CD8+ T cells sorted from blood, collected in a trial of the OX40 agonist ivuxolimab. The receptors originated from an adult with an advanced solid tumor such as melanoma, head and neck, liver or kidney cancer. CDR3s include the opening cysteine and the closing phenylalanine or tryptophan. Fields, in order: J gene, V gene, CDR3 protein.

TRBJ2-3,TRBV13,CASSPPGTDTQYF
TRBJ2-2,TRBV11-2,CASSLTGGYTGELFF
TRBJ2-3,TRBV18,CASSPDTDTQYF
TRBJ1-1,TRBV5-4,CASSLIEGWTEAFF
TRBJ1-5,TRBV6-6,CASSYQGARGQPQHF
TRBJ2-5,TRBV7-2,CASSPGLPLEQYF
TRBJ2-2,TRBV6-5,CASIHPQGSGELFF
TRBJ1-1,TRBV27,CASSLSGQGGWTEAFF
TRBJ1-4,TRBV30,CAWSRSPDGLPTNEKLFF
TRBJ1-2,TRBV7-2,CASSKDRGSTYGYTF
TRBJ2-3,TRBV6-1,CASSRLAGRDTQYF
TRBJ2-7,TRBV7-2,CASSLTTYEQYF
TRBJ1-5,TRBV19,CASSPLGQGNQPQHF
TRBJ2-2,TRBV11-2,CASSSPYRTGELFF